These 26 T cell receptor beta chains were sequenced from one sample in a study of T cells expressing NK-cell markers. Reanalyzing the 5' RACE reads, TCRdb keeps one entry per CDR3 protein, without DNA. The specimen's table records about 160,000 distinct CDR3 sequences. Specimen: blood T cells: a sorted CD56 or NKG2C T cell subset, CD4+ or CD8+ T cells, or bulk PBMC T cells (not recorded which). These receptors were obtained from a man aged 18-75 years in good health.

The chain uses TRBV11-1 and TRBJ2-1; the TCRdb D gene call, TRBD1, has no DNA to confirm it. Per the germline V gene, CDR1 is SGHAT and CDR2 is FQDESV (reference sequence). The length of the CDR3 is 18 residues. The CDR3 here is CASSRPHSGSPSYNEQFF.

The rearrangement uses TRBV4-1 and TRBJ2-7; TCRdb outputs TRBD1, but without DNA this stays unchecked. The germline gives CDR1 MGHRA, CDR2 YSYEKL. The CDR3 is made up of 15 amino acids. The CDR3 loop reads CASSQVYGGTDEQYF.

The chain combines TRBV7-6 with TRBJ1-4. The CDR3 loop spans 13 amino acids. The germline V gene encodes CDR1 SGHVS and CDR2 FNYEAQ. The CDR3 spells CASSLADGEKLFF.

The V gene is TRBV27, the J gene TRBJ2-7; the D call from TCRdb, TRBD1, cannot be confirmed without DNA. The germline CDR1 and CDR2 sequences are MNHEY and SMNVEV (reference sequence). This CDR3 is 13 amino acids long. CDR3 sequence: CASSLQGAAEQYF.

The chain joins TRBV7-9 to TRBJ2-7; TCRdb proposes TRBD2, but this gene call is untestable without DNA. CDR1 SEHNR and CDR2 FQNEAQ come from the germline V gene (reference sequence). There are 14 residues in the CDR3. The CDR3 reads CASSREGRDWEQYF.

The V gene is TRBV6-1, the J gene TRBJ2-7. This CDR3 spans 16 amino acids. CDR1 is MNHNS and CDR2 is SASEGT in the germline V gene. This CDR3 is CASSEAQQGRAYEQYF.

The chain combines TRBV12-3 or TRBV12-4 with TRBJ1-6; TCRdb picks TRBD1, but there is no DNA to check that call. This CDR3 contains 16 residues. The CDR3 loop is CASRTGAGSYNSPLHF.

The rearrangement links TRBV10-3 to TRBJ1-2; TCRdb designates TRBD1, a call that cannot be tested without DNA. Germline CDR1 and CDR2: ENHRY and SYGVKD. This CDR3 has 11 residues. CDR3 amino acids: CAISEDRNYTF.

The gene calls are TRBV9 and TRBJ1-2; TCRdb picks TRBD1, but there is no DNA to check that call. CDR1 is SGDLS, CDR2 YYNGEE, per germline. This CDR3 contains 16 residues. The CDR3 loop is CASSPRTGGSHYGYTF.

The V and J genes are TRBV3-1 and TRBJ2-7; as DNA is missing, the TRBD1 call by TCRdb cannot be tested. CDR1 is LGHDT, CDR2 YNNKEL, per germline (reference sequence). The CDR3 spans 14 residues. Here the CDR3 reads CASSQDRGDYEQYF.

The V and J genes are TRBV4-2 and TRBJ1-3; the TCRdb D gene call, TRBD1, has no DNA to confirm it. Germline CDR1 LGHNA, CDR2 YNFKEQ. The CDR3 sequence is 19 residues long. The CDR3 spells CASSLQSGQGPFSGNTIYF.

The J gene is TRBJ1-2, the V gene TRBV5-6. Per the germline V gene, CDR1 is SGHDT and CDR2 is YYEEEE. CDR3 length: 14 amino acids. CDR3 in amino acids: CASSRTVANYGYTF.

The CDR3 spells CASSLAGLNTDTQYF. This rearrangement joins TRBV5-6 to TRBJ2-3; without DNA, the TCRdb call of TRBD1 cannot be checked. The CDR3 contains 15 residues. Germline lookup yields CDR1 SGHDT and CDR2 YYEEEE.

The V and J genes are TRBV5-4 and TRBJ2-7. CDR1 SGHNT and CDR2 YYREEE come from the germline V gene (reference sequence). This CDR3 is built from 13 residues. CDR3 loop: CASSSENSYEQYF.

CDR3: CASSLSQGRLTYEQYF. The chain carries TRBV27 and TRBJ2-7; the TCRdb D gene call, TRBD1, has no DNA to confirm it. This CDR3 has 16 amino acids. CDR1 is MNHEY, CDR2 SMNVEV, per germline (reference sequence).

This chain connects TRBV13 to TRBJ1-2; absent DNA, TCRdb's TRBD1 call cannot be checked. Germline V gene data show CDR1 as PRHDT and CDR2 as FYEKMQ (reference sequence). The CDR3 runs to 18 residues. This CDR3 is CASSFGPSPPENNYGYTF.

The chain has TRBV9 and TRBJ2-1; there is no DNA to check the TCRdb D call of TRBD2. Per germline, CDR1 SGDLS and CDR2 YYNGEE. The CDR3 sequence is 16 residues long. CDR3 amino acids: CASSSLTAASYNEQFF.

V is TRBV9 and J is TRBJ2-3; TCRdb indicates TRBD1, and absent DNA this call remains unverified. The CDR3 loop spans 16 amino acids. Per germline, CDR1 SGDLS and CDR2 YYNGEE. The CDR3: CASSPGTGWVTDTQYF.

V usage is TRBV10-3 and J usage is TRBJ2-1; TCRdb's D call, TRBD1, is unchecked because there is no DNA. This CDR3 comprises 16 residues. Germline V lookup: CDR1 ENHRY, CDR2 SYGVKD. The chain's CDR3 is CAISESLVRPRNEQFF.

This chain uses TRBV29-1 with TRBJ1-1; the TCRdb D gene call, TRBD1, has no DNA to confirm it. There are 15 residues in the CDR3. The germline CDR1 and CDR2 sequences are SQVTM and ANQGSEA. CDR3 in amino acids: CSDISNRDRGTEAFF.

The chain employs TRBV3-1 and TRBJ2-3. The germline V gene has CDR1 LGHDT and CDR2 YNNKEL (reference sequence). CDR3 length: 18 amino acids. This CDR3 is CASSQERDRWQSTDTQYF.

The V and J genes are TRBV6-1 and TRBJ2-7; TCRdb calls TRBD2, which cannot be checked without DNA. CDR3 length equals 17 residues. Germline V CDR1 and CDR2: MNHNS, SASEGT. CDR3 amino acids: CASSPPGLAEDSYEQYF.

J is TRBJ2-7 and V is TRBV6-1; TCRdb names TRBD1, which stays unverified in the absence of DNA. CDR1 and CDR2 from the germline V gene are MNHNS and SASEGT. The CDR3 totals 13 residues. The CDR3 here is CASSEVQGYEQYF.

V is TRBV28 and J is TRBJ2-7; TCRdb indicates TRBD2, and absent DNA this call remains unverified. In germline, CDR1 is MDHEN, CDR2 SYDVKM. The CDR3 is 17 residues long. The CDR3 sequence: CASSQRTSGYQGDEQYF. Filled out from reference TRBV28 and TRBJ2-7, the complete variable domain reads DVKVTQSSRYLVKRTGEKVFLECVQDMDHENMFWYRQDPGLGLRLIYFSYDVKMKEKGDIPEGYSVSREKKERFSLILESASTNQTSMYLCASSQRTSGYQGDEQYFGPGTRLTVT.

V and J are TRBV5-5 and TRBJ2-3; TCRdb lists TRBD2, though no DNA is available to test this call. The V gene's germline CDR1 is SGHKS and CDR2 YYEKEE (reference sequence). This CDR3 has 14 residues. This CDR3 is CASSTSGGPDTQYF. The full variable domain, its missing parts supplied by reference TRBV5-5 and TRBJ2-3, is DAGVTQSPTHLIKTRGQQVTLRCSPISGHKSVSWYQQVLGQGPQFIFQYYEKEERGRGNFPDRFSARQFPNYSSELNVNALLLGDSALYLCASSTSGGPDTQYFGPGTRLTVL.

This chain connects TRBV2 to TRBJ1-2; TCRdb indicates TRBD1, and absent DNA this call remains unverified. The germline CDR1 and CDR2 sequences are SNHLY and FYNNEI. The CDR3 covers 16 residues. CDR3 residues: CASSGDRDNLNYGYTF.